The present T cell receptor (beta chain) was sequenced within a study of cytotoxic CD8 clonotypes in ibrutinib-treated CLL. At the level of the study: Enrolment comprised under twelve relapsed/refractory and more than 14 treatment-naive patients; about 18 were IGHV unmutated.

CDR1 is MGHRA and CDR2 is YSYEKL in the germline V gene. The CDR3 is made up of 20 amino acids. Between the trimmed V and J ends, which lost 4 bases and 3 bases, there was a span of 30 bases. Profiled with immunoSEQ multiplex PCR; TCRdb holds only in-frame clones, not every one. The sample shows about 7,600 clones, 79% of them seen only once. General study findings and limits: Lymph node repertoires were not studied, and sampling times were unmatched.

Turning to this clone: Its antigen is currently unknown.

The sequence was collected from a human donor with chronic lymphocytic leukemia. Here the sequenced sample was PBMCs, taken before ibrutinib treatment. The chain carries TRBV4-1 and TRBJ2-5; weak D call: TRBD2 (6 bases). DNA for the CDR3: TGCGCCAGCAGCCCCCCTGCGGGGTGGAGGGGCCTGCGGCCCGAAGAGACCCAGTACTTC. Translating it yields CASSPPAGWRGLRPEETQYF.